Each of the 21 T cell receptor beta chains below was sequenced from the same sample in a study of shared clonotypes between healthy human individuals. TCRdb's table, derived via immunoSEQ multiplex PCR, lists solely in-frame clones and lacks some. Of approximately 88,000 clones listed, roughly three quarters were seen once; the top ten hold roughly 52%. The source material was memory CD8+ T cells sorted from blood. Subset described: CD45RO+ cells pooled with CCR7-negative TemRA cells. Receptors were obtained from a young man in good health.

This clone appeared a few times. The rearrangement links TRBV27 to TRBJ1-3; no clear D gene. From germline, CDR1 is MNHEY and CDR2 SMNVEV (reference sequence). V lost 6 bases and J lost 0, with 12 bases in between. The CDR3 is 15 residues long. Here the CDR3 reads CASSRDGFSGNTIYF. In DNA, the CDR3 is TGTGCCAGCAGCCGCGACGGGTTCTCTGGAAACACCATATATTTT.

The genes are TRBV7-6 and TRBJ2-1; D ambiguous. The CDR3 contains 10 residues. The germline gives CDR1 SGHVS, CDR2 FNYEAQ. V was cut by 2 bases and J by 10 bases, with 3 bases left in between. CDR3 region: CASSLREQFF. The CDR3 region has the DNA TGTGCCAGCAGCTTACGGGAGCAGTTCTTC.

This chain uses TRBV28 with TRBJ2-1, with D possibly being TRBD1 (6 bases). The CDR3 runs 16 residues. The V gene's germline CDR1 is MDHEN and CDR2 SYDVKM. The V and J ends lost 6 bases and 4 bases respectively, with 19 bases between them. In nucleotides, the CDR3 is TGTGCCAGCAGATTTTCAGGGGACATGTTATACAATGAGCAGTTCTTC. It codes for CASRFSGDMLYNEQFF.

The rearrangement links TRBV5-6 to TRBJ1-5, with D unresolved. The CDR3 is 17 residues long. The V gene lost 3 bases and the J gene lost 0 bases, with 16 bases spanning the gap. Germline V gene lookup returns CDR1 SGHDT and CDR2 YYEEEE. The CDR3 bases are TGTGCCAGCAGCTATTTCGAGATGGGGTTTAGCAATCAGCCCCAGCATTTT. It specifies CASSYFEMGFSNQPQHF. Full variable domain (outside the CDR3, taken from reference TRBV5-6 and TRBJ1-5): DAGVTQSPTHLIKTRGQQVTLRCSPKSGHDTVSWYQQALGQGPQFIFQYYEEEERQRGNFPDRFSGHQFPNYSSELNVNALLLGDSALYLCASSYFEMGFSNQPQHFGDGTRLSIL.

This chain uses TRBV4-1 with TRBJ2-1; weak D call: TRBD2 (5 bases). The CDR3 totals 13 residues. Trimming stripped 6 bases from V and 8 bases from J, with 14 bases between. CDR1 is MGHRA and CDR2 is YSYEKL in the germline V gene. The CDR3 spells CASRPVLAYEQFF. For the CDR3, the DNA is TGCGCCAGCAGGCCTGTCCTAGCATATGAGCAGTTCTTC.

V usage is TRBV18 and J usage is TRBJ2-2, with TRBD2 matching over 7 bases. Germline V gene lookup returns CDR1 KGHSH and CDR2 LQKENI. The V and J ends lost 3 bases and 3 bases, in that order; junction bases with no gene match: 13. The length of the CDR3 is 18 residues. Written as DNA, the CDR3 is TGTGCCAGCTCACCTTCCGATGAACGGGAGGCGGACACCGGGGAGCTGTTTTTT. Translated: CASSPSDEREADTGELFF.

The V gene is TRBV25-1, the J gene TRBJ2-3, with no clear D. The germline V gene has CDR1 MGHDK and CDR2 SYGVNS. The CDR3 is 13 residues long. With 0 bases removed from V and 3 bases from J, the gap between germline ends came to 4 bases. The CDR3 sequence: CASSEYRTDTQYF. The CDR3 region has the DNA TGTGCCAGCAGTGAATATCGGACAGATACGCAGTATTTT. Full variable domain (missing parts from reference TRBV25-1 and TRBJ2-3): EADIYQTPRYLVIGTGKKITLECSQTMGHDKMYWYQQDPGMELHLIHYSYGVNSTEKGDLSSESTVSRIRTEHFPLTLESARPSHTSQYLCASSEYRTDTQYFGPGTRLTVL.

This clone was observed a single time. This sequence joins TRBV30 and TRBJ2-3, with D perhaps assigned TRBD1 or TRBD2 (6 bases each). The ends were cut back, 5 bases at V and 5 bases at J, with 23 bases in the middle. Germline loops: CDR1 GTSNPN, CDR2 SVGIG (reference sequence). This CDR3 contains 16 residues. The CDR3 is CAWSLRDTRRKDTQYF. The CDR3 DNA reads TGTGCCTGGTCTTTGCGGGACACCCGAAGGAAAGATACGCAGTATTTT. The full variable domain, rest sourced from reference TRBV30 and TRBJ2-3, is SQTIHQWPATLVQPVGSPLSLECTVEGTSNPNLYWYRQAAGRGLQLLFYSVGIGQISSEVPQNLSASRPQDRQFILSSKKLLLSDSGFYLCAWSLRDTRRKDTQYFGPGTRLTVL.

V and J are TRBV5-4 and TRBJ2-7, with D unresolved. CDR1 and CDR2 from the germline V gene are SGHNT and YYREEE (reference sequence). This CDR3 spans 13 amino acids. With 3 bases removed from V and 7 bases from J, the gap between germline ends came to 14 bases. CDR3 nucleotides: TGTGCCAGCAGCTCGATTGAGTCGGTAGAGCAGTACTTC. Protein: CASSSIESVEQYF. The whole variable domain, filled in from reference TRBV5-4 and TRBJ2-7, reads ETGVTQSPTHLIKTRGQQVTLRCSSQSGHNTVSWYQQALGQGPQFIFQYYREEENGRGNFPPRFSGLQFPNYSSELNVNALELDDSALYLCASSSIESVEQYFGPGTRLTVT.

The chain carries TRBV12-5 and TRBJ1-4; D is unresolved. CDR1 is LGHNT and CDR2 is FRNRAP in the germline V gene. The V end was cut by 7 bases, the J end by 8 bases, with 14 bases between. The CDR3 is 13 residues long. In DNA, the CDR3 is TGTGCTAGTGCGCGGGCCCCGGGAGAAAAACTGTTTTTT. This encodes CASARAPGEKLFF.

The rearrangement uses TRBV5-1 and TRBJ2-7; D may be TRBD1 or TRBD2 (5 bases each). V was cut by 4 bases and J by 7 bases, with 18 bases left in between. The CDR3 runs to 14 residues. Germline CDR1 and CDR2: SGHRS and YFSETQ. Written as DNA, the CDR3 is TGCGCCAGCAGCCCCGGGGCGCTCATATATGAGCAGTACTTC. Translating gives CASSPGALIYEQYF.

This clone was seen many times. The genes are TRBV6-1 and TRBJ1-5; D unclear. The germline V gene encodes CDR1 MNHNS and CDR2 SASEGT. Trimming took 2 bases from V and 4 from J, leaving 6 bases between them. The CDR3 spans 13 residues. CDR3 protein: CASSESENQPQHF. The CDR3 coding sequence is TGTGCCAGCAGTGAAAGCGAAAATCAGCCCCAGCATTTT.

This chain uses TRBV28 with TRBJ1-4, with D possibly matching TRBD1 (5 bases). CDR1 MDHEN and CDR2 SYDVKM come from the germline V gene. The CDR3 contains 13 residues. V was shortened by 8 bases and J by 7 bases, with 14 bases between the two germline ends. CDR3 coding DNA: TGTGCCAGCGATGGCAGGGTTCGTGAAAAACTGTTTTTT. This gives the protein CASDGRVREKLFF. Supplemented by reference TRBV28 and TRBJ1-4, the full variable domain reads DVKVTQSSRYLVKRTGEKVFLECVQDMDHENMFWYRQDPGLGLRLIYFSYDVKMKEKGDIPEGYSVSREKKERFSLILESASTNQTSMYLCASDGRVREKLFFGSGTQLSVL.

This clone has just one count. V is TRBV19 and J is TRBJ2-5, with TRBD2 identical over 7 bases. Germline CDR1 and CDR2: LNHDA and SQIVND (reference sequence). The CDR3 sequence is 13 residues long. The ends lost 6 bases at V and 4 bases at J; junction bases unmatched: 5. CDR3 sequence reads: CASRERERETQYF. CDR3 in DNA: TGTGCCAGTAGGGAGCGGGAAAGAGAGACCCAGTACTTC.

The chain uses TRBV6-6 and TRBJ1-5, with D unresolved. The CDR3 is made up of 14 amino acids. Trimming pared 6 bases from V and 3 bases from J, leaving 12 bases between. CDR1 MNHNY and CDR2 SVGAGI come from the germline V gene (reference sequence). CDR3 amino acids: CASSSQATNQPQHF. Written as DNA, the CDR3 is TGTGCCAGCAGCAGCCAGGCAACCAATCAGCCCCAGCATTTT.

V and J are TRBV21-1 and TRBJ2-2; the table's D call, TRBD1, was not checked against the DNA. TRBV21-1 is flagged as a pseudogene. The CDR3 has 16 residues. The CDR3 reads CASRDGRDRVSGELFF. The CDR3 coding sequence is TGTGCCAGCAGGGATGGCCGGGACAGGGTATCGGGGGAGCTGTTTTTT.

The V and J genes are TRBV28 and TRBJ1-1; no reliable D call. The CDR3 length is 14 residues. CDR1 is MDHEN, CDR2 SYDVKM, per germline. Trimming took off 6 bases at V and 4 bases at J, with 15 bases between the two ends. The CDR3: CASSPLRAGTEAFF. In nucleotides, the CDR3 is TGTGCCAGCAGCCCCCTCCGGGCGGGCACTGAAGCTTTCTTT. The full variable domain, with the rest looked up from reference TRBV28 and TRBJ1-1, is DVKVTQSSRYLVKRTGEKVFLECVQDMDHENMFWYRQDPGLGLRLIYFSYDVKMKEKGDIPEGYSVSREKKERFSLILESASTNQTSMYLCASSPLRAGTEAFFGQGTRLTVV.

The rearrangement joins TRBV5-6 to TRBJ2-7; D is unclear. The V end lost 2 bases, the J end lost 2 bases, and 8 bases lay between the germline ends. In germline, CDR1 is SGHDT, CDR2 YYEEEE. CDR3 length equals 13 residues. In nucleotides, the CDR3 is TGTGCCAGCAGCTTCCGCAATGCCTACGAGCAGTACTTC. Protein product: CASSFRNAYEQYF.

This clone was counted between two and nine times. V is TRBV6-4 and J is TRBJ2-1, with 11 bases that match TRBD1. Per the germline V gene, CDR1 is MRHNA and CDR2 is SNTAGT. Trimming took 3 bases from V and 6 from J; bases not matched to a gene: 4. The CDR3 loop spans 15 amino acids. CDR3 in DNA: TGTGCCAGCAGTGAAGGGACAGGGGGGGGCAATGAGCAGTTCTTC. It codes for CASSEGTGGGNEQFF.

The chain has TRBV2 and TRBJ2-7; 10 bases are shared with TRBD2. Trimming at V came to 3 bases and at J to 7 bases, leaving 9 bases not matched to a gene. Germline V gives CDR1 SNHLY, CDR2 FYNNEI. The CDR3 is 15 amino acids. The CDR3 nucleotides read TGTGCCAGCAGTGAGAGCCGCTTAGCGGGAGGTGAGCAGTACTTC. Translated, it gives CASSESRLAGGEQYF.

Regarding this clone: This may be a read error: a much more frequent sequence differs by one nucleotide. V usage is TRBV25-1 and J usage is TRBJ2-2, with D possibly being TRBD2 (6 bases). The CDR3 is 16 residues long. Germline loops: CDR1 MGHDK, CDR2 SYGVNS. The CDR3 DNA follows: TGTGTCAGCAGTGAATACAGGACGGAGGGCACCGGGGAGCTGTTTTTT. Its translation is CVSSEYRTEGTGELFF.